This passage covers 20 T cell receptor beta chains from one sample sequenced in a study of monozygotic twins with inflammatory bowel disease. From its re-call of the 5' RACE reads, TCRdb lists each CDR3 protein once, without DNA. Its listing shows some 450,000 distinct CDR3 sequences. Material for sequencing was blood. Every receptor here comes from a human donor with ulcerative colitis or Crohn's disease, or a healthy co-twin of an affected twin (not recorded which).

The chain joins TRBV12-3 or TRBV12-4 to TRBJ2-1; with no DNA, the TCRdb D assignment of TRBD1 cannot be verified. This CDR3 contains 14 residues. CDR3 sequence reads: CASSRSRDTNEQFF.

The chain links TRBV7-9 to TRBJ2-5; TCRdb gives TRBD2 as the D gene, but with no DNA this cannot be confirmed. The CDR3 is 16 amino acids. Per the germline V gene, CDR1 is SEHNR and CDR2 is FQNEAQ (reference sequence). The CDR3 spells CASSLFPSAVQETQYF.

V usage is TRBV20-1 and J usage is TRBJ2-1; the TRBD1 assignment by TCRdb is unverifiable without DNA. The CDR3 is made up of 13 amino acids. CDR1 is DFQATT and CDR2 is SNEGSKA in the germline V gene (reference sequence). CDR3 sequence: CSARGQSVNEQFF.

CDR3 sequence: CASQNYYEQYF. The rearrangement joins TRBV25-1 to TRBJ2-7. Germline lookup yields CDR1 MGHDK and CDR2 SYGVNS. The CDR3 runs to 11 residues.

This chain connects TRBV27 to TRBJ2-7; TCRdb's D call of TRBD1 is untestable without DNA. CDR1 is MNHEY and CDR2 is SMNVEV in the germline V gene (reference sequence). The CDR3 has 16 residues. CDR3 sequence reads: CASSPIYRDTTYEQYF.

This sequence joins TRBV2 and TRBJ1-5; checking the TCRdb D call of TRBD1 is not possible without DNA. The CDR3 runs 16 residues. Germline values: CDR1 SNHLY, CDR2 FYNNEI. The CDR3: CASRGPQGYSNQPQHF.

The chain uses TRBV12-3 or TRBV12-4 and TRBJ2-4. CDR3 length: 15 residues. The chain's CDR3 is CASSSSVLAKNIQYF.

The chain links TRBV10-2 to TRBJ2-7; the D call from TCRdb, TRBD2, cannot be confirmed without DNA. The CDR3 has 14 residues. Germline V gene lookup returns CDR1 WSHSY and CDR2 SAAADI. CDR3 residues: CASSTRRDGYEQYF.

The chain employs TRBV19 and TRBJ1-1; TCRdb lists TRBD1, though no DNA is available to test this call. CDR1 LNHDA and CDR2 SQIVND come from the germline V gene (reference sequence). The CDR3 is made up of 16 amino acids. This CDR3 reads CASSGSRGVPNTEAFF.

The rearrangement uses TRBV7-2 and TRBJ2-5; TCRdb returns TRBD2, unconfirmable since there is no DNA. This CDR3 spans 16 amino acids. In germline, CDR1 is SGHTA, CDR2 FQGNSA. CDR3 sequence: CASSLAGTSAGETQYF.

The chain joins TRBV24-1 to TRBJ2-2; lacking DNA, the TRBD2 call made by TCRdb goes unchecked. The CDR3 spans 18 residues. Germline V gives CDR1 KGHDR, CDR2 SFDVKD. CDR3 protein: CATSDSGTSGKNTGELFF.

The V and J genes are TRBV27 and TRBJ2-2; TCRdb selects TRBD1, and the lack of DNA leaves this call unchecked. CDR3 length: 14 amino acids. CDR1 is MNHEY, CDR2 SMNVEV, per germline (reference sequence). The CDR3 sequence: CASSPQGGGGELFF.

The chain links TRBV2 to TRBJ2-3; lacking DNA, the TRBD1 call made by TCRdb goes unchecked. The CDR3 loop spans 13 amino acids. The germline V gene has CDR1 SNHLY and CDR2 FYNNEI. The CDR3 region is CASSGQLTDTQYF.

The rearrangement uses TRBV20-1 and TRBJ2-1; the TRBD1 assignment by TCRdb is unverifiable without DNA. The CDR3 contains 14 residues. CDR1 is DFQATT and CDR2 is SNEGSKA in the germline V gene (reference sequence). The CDR3 spells CSADRENAYNEQFF.

This chain connects TRBV6-5 to TRBJ2-3; TCRdb's D call, TRBD1, is unchecked because there is no DNA. The CDR3 is 19 residues long. Germline V CDR1 and CDR2: MNHEY, SVGAGI. The CDR3 region is CASSYSKVGTGGWTDTQYF.

CDR3 in amino acids: CASSKDFYTGELFF. The chain joins TRBV7-8 to TRBJ2-2. Germline CDR1 reads SGHVS; CDR2 reads FQNEAQ. The CDR3 consists of 14 residues.

This rearrangement joins TRBV7-9 to TRBJ2-7; without DNA, the TCRdb call of TRBD1 cannot be checked. The CDR3 sequence is 13 residues long. CDR1 SEHNR and CDR2 FQNEAQ come from the germline V gene (reference sequence). This CDR3 reads CASSLTGTYEQYF. The entire variable domain, with the rest obtained from reference TRBV7-9 and TRBJ2-7, is as follows: DTGVSQNPRHKITKRGQNVTFRCDPISEHNRLYWYRQTLGQGPEFLTYFQNEAQLEKSRLLSDRFSAERPKGSFSTLEIQRTEQGDSAMYLCASSLTGTYEQYFGPGTRLTVT.

The rearrangement uses TRBV12-3 or TRBV12-4 and TRBJ2-2; TCRdb's D call of TRBD1 is untestable without DNA. The CDR3 is made up of 13 amino acids. The chain's CDR3 is CASSEGATGELFF.

V usage is TRBV14 and J usage is TRBJ2-3. CDR3 length equals 12 residues. Per the germline V gene, CDR1 is SGHDN and CDR2 is FVKESK. The CDR3 region is CASSSVWYTQYF.

The genes are TRBV9 and TRBJ2-5; the TCRdb call, TRBD2, lacks DNA for checking. CDR1 is SGDLS, CDR2 YYNGEE, per germline. This CDR3 region has 17 residues. The CDR3 protein is CASSVRGSGGAGETQYF. The variable domain in full, completed from reference TRBV9 and TRBJ2-5, reads DSGVTQTPKHLITATGQRVTLRCSPRSGDLSVYWYQQSLDQGLQFLIQYYNGEERAKGNILERFSAQQFPDLHSELNLSSLELGDSALYFCASSVRGSGGAGETQYFGPGTRLLVL.